Below, 20 T cell receptor beta chains from the same sample are listed, as sequenced in a study of cytomegalovirus exposure and HLA in healthy donors. Researchers ran the PCR with 60 Vbeta and 13 Jbeta primers. The protocol was immunoSEQ multiplex PCR, while the TCRdb copy is restricted to in-frame clones and leaves out a portion. This sample has fewer than 150,000 clones; about four fifths occur once, and the top ten carry around 2.7%. Sequencing was performed on PBMCs. These receptors originate from a woman between 18 and 29 years old in good health and CMV-seronegative.

This chain connects TRBV7-2 to TRBJ1-3, with TRBD1 identical over 8 bases. The CDR3 is made up of 15 amino acids. Per germline, CDR1 SGHTA and CDR2 FQGNSA. V lost 5 bases and J lost 4; bases outside the gene matches: 7. The CDR3 loop is CASSQGAGKGNTIYF. The CDR3 bases are TGTGCCAGCAGCCAGGGGGCAGGGAAAGGAAACACCATATATTTT.

V is TRBV7-6 and J is TRBJ2-3; maybe TRBD2 (6 bases). Germline V lookup: CDR1 SGHVS, CDR2 FNYEAQ. The CDR3 covers 15 residues. V lost 1 base and J 2 bases, leaving 10 bases between the germline ends. CDR3 nucleotide sequence: TGTGCCAGCAGCTTAGACGGGAGACCCACAGATACGCAGTATTTT. Translation gives CASSLDGRPTDTQYF.

V is TRBV5-4 and J is TRBJ2-1, with TRBD2 matching 8 bases. Germline V gene sequence: CDR1 SGHNT, CDR2 YYREEE (reference sequence). The V and J ends lost 0 bases and 8 bases, in that order; junction bases with no gene match: 1. The CDR3 covers 13 residues. Here the CDR3 reads CASSLERGYEQFF. The CDR3 DNA reads TGTGCCAGCAGCTTGGAGCGGGGGTATGAGCAGTTCTTC.

Only a few counts were recorded for this clone. The genes are TRBV13 and TRBJ2-1; 10 bases match TRBD1. The trim removed 5 bases at V and 7 bases at J, leaving 8 bases unmatched. Germline CDR1 reads PRHDT; CDR2 reads FYEKMQ (reference sequence). CDR3 length: 15 residues. The chain's CDR3 is CASSLTGTGANEQFF. CDR3 nucleotide sequence: TGTGCCAGCAGCCTGACCGGGACAGGGGCGAATGAGCAGTTCTTC.

The rearrangement joins TRBV28 to TRBJ1-3; the D gene is possibly TRBD1 (6 bases). Germline CDR1 reads MDHEN; CDR2 reads SYDVKM. The ends were cut back, 6 bases at V and 0 bases at J, with 12 bases in the middle. This CDR3 spans 15 amino acids. The CDR3 spells CASRRGQTSGNTIYF. CDR3 coding DNA: TGTGCCAGCAGACGAGGACAGACCTCTGGAAACACCATATATTTT. The variable domain in full, with the rest retrieved from reference TRBV28 and TRBJ1-3, is DVKVTQSSRYLVKRTGEKVFLECVQDMDHENMFWYRQDPGLGLRLIYFSYDVKMKEKGDIPEGYSVSREKKERFSLILESASTNQTSMYLCASRRGQTSGNTIYFGEGSWLTVV.

This chain uses TRBV5-1 with TRBJ1-4, with TRBD1 matching over 12 bases. CDR1 and CDR2 (germline): SGHRS, YFSETQ. V trimming: 4 bases; J trimming: 4 bases; junction bases outside the gene matches: 5. The CDR3 contains 16 residues. The CDR3 coding sequence is TGCGCCAGCAGCGGGGACAGGGGGCAGAATAATGAAAAACTGTTTTTT. Translated: CASSGDRGQNNEKLFF.

The genes are TRBV4-3 and TRBJ1-2; 7 bases are shared with TRBD1. The CDR3 sequence is 15 residues long. Trimming at V came to 0 bases and at J to 5 bases, leaving 6 bases not matched to a gene. Germline lookup yields CDR1 LGHNA and CDR2 YSLEER. Here the CDR3 reads CASSQDPGGHYGYTF. CDR3 in DNA: TGCGCCAGCAGCCAAGACCCAGGGGGTCATTATGGCTACACCTTC.

The chain joins TRBV2 to TRBJ1-4, with D unclear. CDR3 length: 12 residues. Trimming left V 5 bases short and J 7 bases short, with 8 bases between. Germline V CDR1 and CDR2: SNHLY, FYNNEI. The CDR3 spells CASSTTGEKLFF. The CDR3, as DNA: TGTGCCAGCAGTACGACTGGTGAAAAACTGTTTTTT.

V usage is TRBV5-1 and J usage is TRBJ1-2, with D possibly TRBD1 on 5 matching bases. V dropped 0 bases and J dropped 4 bases, with 7 bases sitting between them. CDR1 is SGHRS, CDR2 YFSETQ, per germline. CDR3 size: 13 residues. The CDR3 loop reads CASSLGGGYGYTF. For the CDR3, the DNA is TGCGCCAGCAGCTTGGGGGGCGGCTATGGCTACACCTTC.

This clone has just a few counts. This rearrangement joins TRBV11-2 to TRBJ2-1; the D gene is possibly TRBD1 (5 bases). Germline V gives CDR1 SGHAT, CDR2 FQNNGV. CDR3 size: 13 residues. Trimming took off 5 bases at V and 9 bases at J, with 14 bases between the two ends. The CDR3 DNA follows: TGTGCCAGCAGCCACCTCAGTAGGGGTGAGCAGTTCTTC. Its translation: CASSHLSRGEQFF.

J is TRBJ1-5 and V is TRBV5-1, with TRBD1 matching over 8 bases. The CDR3 loop spans 16 amino acids. Per germline, CDR1 SGHRS and CDR2 YFSETQ. Losses at the gene ends were 1 base for V and 5 bases for J; bases not matched to a gene: 8. CDR3 nucleotide sequence: TGCGCCAGCAGCTTGAATGGACAGGGAGTCGATCAGCCCCAGCATTTT. Translation gives CASSLNGQGVDQPQHF.

This clone was recorded a few times. This chain links TRBV6-5 with TRBJ2-1, with 13 bases that match TRBD2. Germline CDR1 MNHEY, CDR2 SVGAGI. V lost 0 bases, J lost 8 bases, and 4 bases stayed unmatched. The CDR3 contains 16 residues. CDR3 nucleotides: TGTGCCAGCAGTTACTCTGGGACTAGCGGGACCTATGAGCAGTTCTTC. This codes for CASSYSGTSGTYEQFF.

The V call is TRBV7-8, the J call TRBJ1-2, with D possibly matching TRBD1 (5 bases). The germline CDR1 and CDR2 sequences are SGHVS and FQNEAQ. This CDR3 contains 14 residues. Trimming removed 5 bases at V and 4 bases at J, with 14 bases between. CDR3 bases: TGTGCCAGCAGCCCTACGACAGAAGCCTATGGCTACACCTTC. The encoded protein is CASSPTTEAYGYTF.

CDR3 DNA sequence: TGTGCCAGCAGTCGTGCGAAAGCTTTCTTT. Its translation is CASSRAKAFF. The chain uses TRBV28 and TRBJ1-1; no firm D call. Trimming stripped 5 bases from V and 9 bases from J, with 7 bases between. CDR1 is MDHEN, CDR2 SYDVKM, per germline. This CDR3 has 10 amino acids.

The chain has TRBV20-1 and TRBJ2-1; D not resolved. This CDR3 spans 11 amino acids. Germline assignment: CDR1 DFQATT and CDR2 SNEGSKA (reference sequence). V shed 5 bases and J shed 9 bases, with 11 bases lying between them. CDR3 in DNA: TGCAGTGCTTCCTCCCTCAGTGAGCAGTTCTTC. Protein sequence: CSASSLSEQFF.

V gene TRBV7-6 combines with J gene TRBJ1-2; D ambiguous. Trimming cost V 5 bases and J 7 bases, with 14 bases left between them. Germline V gene sequence: CDR1 SGHVS, CDR2 FNYEAQ. The CDR3 is made up of 13 amino acids. CDR3 in amino acids: CASSPVARGGYTF. For the CDR3, the DNA is TGTGCCAGCAGCCCTGTGGCGCGGGGTGGCTACACCTTC.

Worth noting for this clone: The junction departs from germline at one end; a sequencing error may be responsible. V usage is TRBV5-1 and J usage is TRBJ2-5, with unresolved D. This CDR3 region has 12 residues. Germline V lookup: CDR1 SGHRS, CDR2 YFSETQ. The CDR3 DNA reads as TGCGCCAACAGCTTGGCTGAAGAGACCCAGTACTTC. Translation gives CANSLAEETQYF.

This sequence joins TRBV28 and TRBJ1-2; 7 bases agree with TRBD1. CDR3 length: 17 residues. J was trimmed by 3 bases and V by 2 bases; bases with no gene match: 12. CDR1 MDHEN and CDR2 SYDVKM come from the germline V gene. In DNA, the CDR3 is TGTGCCAGCAGTTTAACGGTCGGACAGGCCCAGGACTATGGCTACACCTTC. Translation: CASSLTVGQAQDYGYTF.

A few counts support this clone. V and J are TRBV4-3 and TRBJ2-5, with 12 bases aligning to TRBD2. J gave up 0 bases and V 2 bases, and 4 bases lay outside the gene matches. CDR3 length: 17 residues. Germline-derived CDR1 and CDR2 are LGHNA and YSLEER. DNA of the CDR3: TGCGCCAGCAGCCAATTCCGACTAGCGGGGGACCAAGAGACCCAGTACTTC. Translation: CASSQFRLAGDQETQYF.

Details on this clone: The junction shows a germline mismatch at one end, possibly a read error. This CDR3 is CASSLAAGTEDFF. The CDR3 DNA reads TGTGCCAGCAGCTTAGCTGCGGGTACTGAAGATTTCTTT. The rearrangement links TRBV7-2 to TRBJ1-1, with D hard to call. Germline V lookup: CDR1 SGHTA, CDR2 FQGNSA. The CDR3 runs to 13 residues.